The entry that follows covers one T cell receptor beta chain sequence. The antigen is undetermined. The data were produced by immunoSEQ multiplex PCR, yet TCRdb's version contains in-frame clones alone and is incomplete. The sample contains 67,000 or so clones, 88% of which appear only once. The data originate from a study of OX40 agonist ivuxolimab in advanced cancers. Study background: Patients receiving dose escalation had hepatocellular carcinoma, melanoma, renal cell or head and neck cancer.

The V and J ends lost 5 bases and 5 bases, in that order; junction bases with no gene match: 3. The CDR3 extends over 13 amino acids. The germline gives CDR1 MNHEY, CDR2 SVGAGI. Findings and limits, study-wide: At doses 0.1 to 3.0 mg/kg, CD4+ and CD8+ clones expanded.

This TCR derives from an adult with an advanced solid tumor such as melanoma, head and neck, liver or kidney cancer. The sample consisted of CD4+ or CD8+ T cells sorted from blood, taken in a trial of the OX40 agonist ivuxolimab. The J gene is TRBJ2-1, the V gene TRBV6-5; 7 positions agree with TRBD2. The CDR3 bases are TGTGCCAGCAGTGGACTAGTCAACAATGAGCAGTTCTTC. Its protein product is CASSGLVNNEQFF.